This T cell receptor beta chain is drawn from a study of regulatory T cells in long-lasting Graves disease. Described time point: newly diagnosed GD, antithyroid drugs for less than 3 months. Isolated PBMC RNA provided the starting material for the TCR library. Germline V gene data show CDR1 as SGHTA and CDR2 as FQGTGA. Trimming stripped 1 base from V and 9 bases from J, with 16 bases between. The CDR3 has 15 residues. Arm-PCR of CDR3 regions with iRepertoire HTBI primers generated TCR beta libraries. TCRdb re-called the multiplex PCR reads through MiXCR, storing one row per CDR3 protein. The sample has about 540,000 distinct CDR3 sequences, roughly 14% seen once. These same records also appear under a second study, on T cells in Graves' hyperthyroidism and ophthalmopathy.

Source: peripheral blood mononuclear cells (PBMCs), taken at new diagnosis, from a patient treated with antithyroid drugs. This rearrangement joins TRBV7-3 to TRBJ2-1; D is possibly TRBD2 (6 bases). The source is a man aged 30 to 45 with Graves disease. CDR3 coding DNA: TGTGCCAGCAGCTTAAACTCGGGAGTGATCAGTGAGCAGTTCTTC. Translated, it gives CASSLNSGVISEQFF.